This T cell receptor beta chain came from a study of identical twins. The length of the CDR3 is 15 residues. Losses at the gene ends were 4 bases for V and 4 bases for J; bases not matched to a gene: 10. CDR1 is SGHRS and CDR2 is YFSETQ in the germline V gene. Carrying unique molecular identifiers, the cDNA also gained a universal primer site through template switching. TCRdb ran MiXCR on the 5' RACE reads and lists one entry per CDR3 protein. The data contain 540,000 or so distinct CDR3 sequences, 20% to 25% of them seen just once; the ten biggest clones take up approximately 0.5%. A few counts support this clonotype. Its antigen is not identified. Findings and limits, study-wide: Modelling approaches yielded underestimates of out-of-frame TCR alpha sharing between monozygotic twins. Not following the same donors, the study drew its conclusions from cross-sectional statistical analysis.

A further study also used this sample, focusing on yellow fever vaccine responses in identical twins. That study reports: Twins' vaccine T cell response reportedly gave the appearance of partial convergence and partial personalization.

V usage is TRBV5-1 and J usage is TRBJ2-5, with 7 bases matching TRBD1. What was sequenced was CD4+ T cells sorted from blood. The TCR originated in a woman younger than 30 in good health. This CDR3 is CASSRRQGSGETQYF. In DNA form, the CDR3 reads TGCGCCAGCAGCAGACGACAGGGAAGTGGAGAGACCCAGTACTTC.